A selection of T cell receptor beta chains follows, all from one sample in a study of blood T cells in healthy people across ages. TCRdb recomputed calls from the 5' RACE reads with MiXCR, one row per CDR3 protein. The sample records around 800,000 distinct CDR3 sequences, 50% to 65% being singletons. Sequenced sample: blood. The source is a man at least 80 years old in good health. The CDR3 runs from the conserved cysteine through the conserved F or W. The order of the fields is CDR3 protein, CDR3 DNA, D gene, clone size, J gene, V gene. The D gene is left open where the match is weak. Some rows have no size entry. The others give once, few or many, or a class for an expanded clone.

cdr3_aa: CASSQGTVPSYEQYF
cdr3_nt: TGCGCCAGCAGCCAGGGGACGGTCCCTTCCTACGAGCAGTACTTC
d_call: -
clone_size: -
j_call: TRBJ2-7
v_call: TRBV4-1

cdr3_aa: CSIGTGTSYEQYF
cdr3_nt: TGCAGCATCGGGACAGGAACTTCCTACGAGCAGTACTTC
d_call: TRBD1
clone_size: few
j_call: TRBJ2-7
v_call: TRBV29-1

cdr3_aa: CASSFSGGSGELFF
cdr3_nt: TGTGCCAGCAGCTTCAGCGGGGGCTCCGGGGAGCTGTTTTTT
d_call: TRBD2
clone_size: once
j_call: TRBJ2-2
v_call: TRBV7-2

cdr3_aa: CSATGGRIYEQYF
cdr3_nt: TGCAGTGCTACGGGCGGGAGGATCTACGAGCAGTACTTC
d_call: TRBD2
clone_size: few
j_call: TRBJ2-7
v_call: TRBV20-1

cdr3_aa: CASSLTSPPLTKDGYTF
cdr3_nt: TGTGCCAGCAGCTTAACATCCCCACCACTAACAAAAGACGGCTACACCTTC
d_call: -
clone_size: once
j_call: TRBJ1-2
v_call: TRBV7-3

cdr3_aa: CASRGGGEETQYF
cdr3_nt: TGCGCCAGCAGGGGGGGGGGCGAAGAGACCCAGTACTTC
d_call: -
clone_size: -
j_call: TRBJ2-5
v_call: TRBV5-1

cdr3_aa: CSGTQINRNEQFF
cdr3_nt: TGCAGTGGGACCCAGATTAATCGGAATGAGCAGTTCTTC
d_call: -
clone_size: -
j_call: TRBJ2-1
v_call: TRBV20-1

cdr3_aa: CASSLIGGTYEQYF
cdr3_nt: TGTGCCAGCAGCTTAATAGGGGGAACCTACGAGCAGTACTTC
d_call: -
clone_size: -
j_call: TRBJ2-7
v_call: TRBV7-9

cdr3_aa: CASTESRAREQYF
cdr3_nt: TGTGCCAGCACCGAGAGCCGGGCCCGCGAGCAGTACTTC
d_call: -
clone_size: -
j_call: TRBJ2-7
v_call: TRBV28

cdr3_aa: CASSSSGGAQSYGIYEQYF
cdr3_nt: TGTGCCAGCAGTTCCTCCGGGGGGGCCCAAAGCTATGGTATCTACGAGCAGTACTTC
d_call: TRBD2
clone_size: -
j_call: TRBJ2-7
v_call: TRBV12-3/TRBV12-4

cdr3_aa: CASNMGEWGEQFF
cdr3_nt: TGTGCCTCCAACATGGGGGAGTGGGGTGAGCAGTTCTTC
d_call: -
clone_size: -
j_call: TRBJ2-1
v_call: TRBV10-3

cdr3_aa: CSARPYLAGISNEQFF
cdr3_nt: TGCAGTGCTAGACCATACCTAGCGGGAATTAGTAATGAGCAGTTCTTC
d_call: TRBD2
clone_size: -
j_call: TRBJ2-1
v_call: TRBV20-1

cdr3_aa: CASSVGLAGGPKGEQFF
cdr3_nt: TGTGCCAGCAGCGTGGGTCTAGCGGGAGGGCCCAAGGGAGAGCAGTTCTTC
d_call: TRBD2
clone_size: -
j_call: TRBJ2-1
v_call: TRBV9

cdr3_aa: CATTGGNSYNEQFF
cdr3_nt: TGTGCCACGACGGGCGGGAACTCCTACAATGAGCAGTTCTTC
d_call: -
clone_size: -
j_call: TRBJ2-1
v_call: TRBV24-1

cdr3_aa: CSAKAGKGPYGYTF
cdr3_nt: TGCAGTGCCAAAGCTGGGAAGGGACCATATGGCTACACCTTC
d_call: -
clone_size: -
j_call: TRBJ1-2
v_call: TRBV20-1

cdr3_aa: CSARDRAHRYAYF
cdr3_nt: TGCAGTGCTAGGGATCGGGCGCACAGATACGCGTATTTT
d_call: -
clone_size: few
j_call: TRBJ2-3
v_call: TRBV20-1

cdr3_aa: CASTLDWGGTEAFF
cdr3_nt: TGTGCCAGCACCCTCGACTGGGGGGGCACTGAAGCTTTCTTT
d_call: -
clone_size: -
j_call: TRBJ1-1
v_call: TRBV3-1

cdr3_aa: CSARDPRTPGNNEQFF
cdr3_nt: TGCAGTGCTAGAGATCCCAGGACCCCCGGCAACAATGAGCAGTTCTTC
d_call: -
clone_size: few
j_call: TRBJ2-1
v_call: TRBV20-1

cdr3_aa: CASSLNPTGELFF
cdr3_nt: TGTGCCAGCAGCTTAAACCCCACCGGGGAGCTGTTTTTT
d_call: -
clone_size: few
j_call: TRBJ2-2
v_call: TRBV11-3

cdr3_aa: CASSGHTYQETQYF
cdr3_nt: TGTGCCAGCAGTGGACATACGTACCAAGAGACCCAGTACTTC
d_call: -
clone_size: -
j_call: TRBJ2-5
v_call: TRBV2

cdr3_aa: CSVPKGGDRSEQYF
cdr3_nt: TGCAGCGTTCCCAAGGGCGGGGATCGGTCCGAGCAGTACTTC
d_call: -
clone_size: once
j_call: TRBJ2-7
v_call: TRBV29-1

cdr3_aa: CASSEGALLGEQYF
cdr3_nt: TGTGCCAGCAGTGAAGGTGCACTACTCGGGGAGCAGTACTTC
d_call: -
clone_size: once
j_call: TRBJ2-7
v_call: TRBV2

cdr3_aa: CASSAVGHSYEQYF
cdr3_nt: TGTGCCAGCAGTGCCGTGGGGCATTCATACGAGCAGTACTTC
d_call: -
clone_size: -
j_call: TRBJ2-7
v_call: TRBV11-2

cdr3_aa: CASSSPSGRAYEQYF
cdr3_nt: TGTGCCAGCAGTTCCCCAAGCGGGAGGGCGTACGAGCAGTACTTC
d_call: TRBD2
clone_size: -
j_call: TRBJ2-7
v_call: TRBV11-2

cdr3_aa: CASSPQGSGGYNEQFF
cdr3_nt: TGTGCCAGCTCACCCCAAGGGAGCGGGGGCTACAATGAGCAGTTCTTC
d_call: TRBD2
clone_size: -
j_call: TRBJ2-1
v_call: TRBV18

cdr3_aa: CASGGLAGFLTHHNEQYF
cdr3_nt: TGTGCCAGCGGGGGACTAGCGGGTTTCCTTACCCACCACAATGAGCAGTACTTC
d_call: TRBD2
clone_size: -
j_call: TRBJ2-5
v_call: TRBV27

cdr3_aa: CASSPGPGLGSNEQFF
cdr3_nt: TGCGCCAGCAGCCCAGGACCGGGACTAGGCTCCAATGAGCAGTTCTTC
d_call: TRBD2
clone_size: -
j_call: TRBJ2-1
v_call: TRBV4-1

cdr3_aa: CSARDTRAGTYEQYF
cdr3_nt: TGCAGTGCTAGAGATACGAGGGCAGGGACCTACGAGCAGTACTTC
d_call: -
clone_size: -
j_call: TRBJ2-7
v_call: TRBV20-1

cdr3_aa: CASSPMGSGRAGEQFF
cdr3_nt: TGTGCCAGCAGCCCTATGGGGAGCGGGAGGGCCGGTGAGCAGTTCTTC
d_call: TRBD2
clone_size: once
j_call: TRBJ2-1
v_call: TRBV3-1

cdr3_aa: CASSPGGTGSYNEQFF
cdr3_nt: TGTGCCAGCAGCCCCGGCGGGACAGGCTCCTACAATGAGCAGTTCTTC
d_call: TRBD1
clone_size: few
j_call: TRBJ2-1
v_call: TRBV6-6

cdr3_aa: CASKRGGQPQHF
cdr3_nt: TGTGCCAGCAAGAGGGGTGGTCAGCCCCAGCATTTT
d_call: -
clone_size: few
j_call: TRBJ1-5
v_call: TRBV2

cdr3_aa: CASSLRPLRAYEQYF
cdr3_nt: TGTGCCAGCAGCTTAAGACCCCTTAGGGCCTACGAGCAGTACTTC
d_call: -
clone_size: -
j_call: TRBJ2-7
v_call: TRBV7-3

cdr3_aa: CSARSGGSGNTEAFF
cdr3_nt: TGCAGTGCTAGATCAGGGGGCTCAGGGAACACTGAAGCTTTCTTT
d_call: TRBD1
clone_size: -
j_call: TRBJ1-1
v_call: TRBV20-1

cdr3_aa: CASSYGTSGSGGTQYF
cdr3_nt: TGTGCCAGCAGCTACGGGACTAGCGGGAGTGGAGGGACCCAGTACTTC
d_call: TRBD2
clone_size: -
j_call: TRBJ2-5
v_call: TRBV11-2

cdr3_aa: CASSLQGGSSYEQYF
cdr3_nt: TGTGCCAGCAGCCTTCAGGGGGGTTCTTCGTACGAGCAGTACTTC
d_call: -
clone_size: -
j_call: TRBJ2-7
v_call: TRBV3-1

cdr3_aa: CASSLRGQTYGYTF
cdr3_nt: TGTGCCAGCAGTTTACGGGGACAGACCTATGGCTACACCTTC
d_call: TRBD1
clone_size: few
j_call: TRBJ1-2
v_call: TRBV12-3/TRBV12-4

cdr3_aa: CASSPLSGKSYNEQFF
cdr3_nt: TGTGCCAGCAGCCCACTTAGCGGGAAATCCTACAATGAGCAGTTCTTC
d_call: TRBD2
clone_size: -
j_call: TRBJ2-1
v_call: TRBV9

cdr3_aa: CATSDPGLKQETQYF
cdr3_nt: TGTGCCACCAGTGATCCCGGTTTAAAGCAAGAGACCCAGTACTTC
d_call: -
clone_size: -
j_call: TRBJ2-5
v_call: TRBV24-1

cdr3_aa: CASSVKREGRYAYF
cdr3_nt: TGTGCCAGCAGTGTAAAGCGGGAGGGCAGATACGCGTATTTT
d_call: TRBD2
clone_size: few
j_call: TRBJ2-3
v_call: TRBV6-5

cdr3_aa: CASSPGISGRERNEQFF
cdr3_nt: TGCGCCAGCAGCCCGGGTATTAGCGGGAGGGAACGAAATGAGCAGTTCTTC
d_call: TRBD2
clone_size: -
j_call: TRBJ2-1
v_call: TRBV5-1

cdr3_aa: CSVEDSSLREQFF
cdr3_nt: TGCAGCGTTGAAGATAGCAGTTTACGTGAGCAGTTCTTC
d_call: -
clone_size: -
j_call: TRBJ2-1
v_call: TRBV29-1

cdr3_aa: CASSPWGVSSNEKLFF
cdr3_nt: TGTGCCAGCTCACCATGGGGAGTTTCCTCTAATGAAAAACTGTTTTTT
d_call: -
clone_size: -
j_call: TRBJ1-4
v_call: TRBV18